A single sample gave rise to the 25 T cell receptor beta chains below, sequenced in a study of shared clonotypes between healthy human individuals. Data came from immunoSEQ multiplex PCR; TCRdb stores just in-frame clones and leaves some out. The sample carries a few million clones, approximately 92% recorded once. The sequenced sample consisted of naive CD4+ T cells sorted from blood. Subset defined: CD45RA+ positively selected. The origin of the receptors is a man aged 18 to 29 in good health.

The chain employs TRBV19 and TRBJ1-5; D not resolved. Germline V lookup: CDR1 LNHDA, CDR2 SQIVND (reference sequence). Trimming shortened V by 4 bases and J by 2 bases, and 12 bases separated the two germline ends. The CDR3 is made up of 15 amino acids. The CDR3 DNA reads as TGTGCCAGTAGTACTCCCGCAGAGGGCAATCAGCCCCAGCATTTT. The encoded protein is CASSTPAEGNQPQHF.

This chain joins TRBV4-2 and TRBJ1-5; TRBD1 matches 8 bases. With 0 bases clipped from V and 4 bases from J, the junction kept 5 bases outside the gene matches. CDR1 is LGHNA, CDR2 YNFKEQ, per germline. The CDR3 spans 16 residues. CDR3 in amino acids: CASSQDGDRTNQPQHF. CDR3 in DNA: TGTGCCAGCAGCCAAGATGGGGACAGGACTAATCAGCCCCAGCATTTT.

The CDR3 spells CASSDPGGDSYNEQFF. CDR3 sequence (DNA): TGTGCCAGCAGCGACCCGGGGGGGGATTCCTACAATGAGCAGTTCTTC. The V call is TRBV21-1, the J call TRBJ2-1; no check of the table's D call, TRBD2, against the DNA was made. TRBV21-1 is listed as a pseudogene. This CDR3 comprises 16 residues.

V and J are TRBV10-1 and TRBJ2-4; D is unresolved. Trimming pared 6 bases from V and 5 bases from J, leaving 14 bases between. The germline V gene encodes CDR1 WNHNN and CDR2 SYGVQD (reference sequence). CDR3 length equals 14 residues. The CDR3, as DNA: TGCGCCAGCAGCCGCTCGAGCGCAGAAAACATTCAGTACTTC. As protein: CASSRSSAENIQYF.

As for this clone: Different DNA sequences within this sample yield the same CDR3. The chain couples TRBV6-1 to TRBJ2-2; 9 bases match TRBD1. Germline V gene lookup returns CDR1 MNHNS and CDR2 SASEGT. V lost 5 bases to trimming and J lost 1 base; unmatched junction nucleotides: 2. The length of the CDR3 is 15 residues. CDR3 DNA sequence: TGTGCCAGCAGTTCGGGACAGGGGAACACCGGGGAGCTGTTTTTT. It specifies CASSSGQGNTGELFF.

The chain couples TRBV30 to TRBJ1-1, with TRBD1 matching over 7 bases. CDR1 is GTSNPN, CDR2 SVGIG, per germline (reference sequence). CDR3 length: 14 residues. Trimming cost V 2 bases and J 4 bases; bases outside gene matches: 7. In DNA, the CDR3 is TGTGCCTGGAGTCGTAATACAGGGGCCACTGAAGCTTTCTTT. This sequence encodes CAWSRNTGATEAFF.

The rearrangement uses TRBV7-9 and TRBJ2-3; D ambiguous. Germline V gene sequence: CDR1 SEHNR, CDR2 FQNEAQ (reference sequence). The CDR3 length is 14 residues. Trimming shortened V by 3 bases and J by 4 bases, and 11 bases separated the two germline ends. The CDR3 nucleotides read TGTGCCAGCAGCTTCTTGGGAAGGGCAGATACGCAGTATTTT. Translation: CASSFLGRADTQYF.

As regards this clone: Other DNA sequences from this sample encode an identical CDR3 as well. V is TRBV10-3 and J is TRBJ1-5; TRBD1 might be the D (6 bases). This CDR3 region has 14 residues. The germline V gene has CDR1 ENHRY and CDR2 SYGVKD. Trimming cost V 0 bases and J 4 bases, with 7 bases left between them. CDR3 region: CAISESRGNQPQHF. CDR3 DNA sequence: TGTGCCATCAGTGAGTCGAGGGGGAATCAGCCCCAGCATTTT.

A remark on this clone: The identical CDR3 is also encoded by other nucleotide sequences in the sample. The chain joins TRBV10-2 to TRBJ2-2; D not certain. CDR1 is WSHSY and CDR2 is SAAADI in the germline V gene. V lost 4 bases to trimming and J lost 2 bases, with 8 bases between them. This CDR3 has 14 amino acids. CDR3 sequence reads: CASSGTRNTGELFF. The CDR3 DNA reads TGCGCCAGCAGTGGCACTCGCAACACCGGGGAGCTGTTTTTT.

The rearrangement links TRBV9 to TRBJ2-1; 8 positions agree with TRBD2. V lost 3 bases to trimming and J lost 2 bases; unmatched junction nucleotides: 10. The CDR3 is 17 residues long. Germline CDR1 and CDR2: SGDLS and YYNGEE. In DNA form, the CDR3 reads TGTGCCAGCAGCGCATCACCCCGGGGGGGCACCTACAATGAGCAGTTCTTC. This gives the protein CASSASPRGGTYNEQFF. Full variable domain (outside the CDR3, taken from reference TRBV9 and TRBJ2-1): DSGVTQTPKHLITATGQRVTLRCSPRSGDLSVYWYQQSLDQGLQFLIQYYNGEERAKGNILERFSAQQFPDLHSELNLSSLELGDSALYFCASSASPRGGTYNEQFFGPGTRLTVL.

The chain has TRBV18 and TRBJ2-7, with TRBD2 as a possible D gene (6 bases). Germline V gene data show CDR1 as KGHSH and CDR2 as LQKENI. V lost 1 base and J 1 base, leaving 8 bases between the germline ends. CDR3 length: 14 residues. The CDR3 DNA reads as TGTGCCAGCTCACCACAGGAGGGATCCTACGAGCAGTACTTC. Amino acids: CASSPQEGSYEQYF.

The genes are TRBV6-5 and TRBJ1-6; 8 nucleotides agree with TRBD1. In germline, CDR1 is MNHEY, CDR2 SVGAGI. Trimming removed 4 bases from V and 13 bases from J; junction bases left unmatched: 6. The CDR3 has 13 amino acids. Here the CDR3 DNA reads TGTGCCAGCAGTTCGACAGGGGCTATGCCCCTCCACTTT. Protein: CASSSTGAMPLHF.

The J gene is TRBJ1-5, the V gene TRBV6-5; TRBD1 is a possible D gene (6 bases). Germline V lookup: CDR1 MNHEY, CDR2 SVGAGI. This CDR3 region has 14 residues. V shed 4 bases and J shed 5 bases, with 12 bases lying between them. Here the CDR3 reads CASSSQGPDQPQHF. CDR3 bases: TGTGCCAGCAGTTCACAGGGTCCCGATCAGCCCCAGCATTTT.

CDR3: CSARSQGTMNTEAFF. The CDR3 nucleotides are TGCAGCGCCCGCTCTCAGGGTACCATGAACACTGAAGCTTTCTTT. The chain links TRBV29-1 to TRBJ1-1; D possibly corresponds to TRBD1 (5 bases). Germline CDR1 is SQVTM and CDR2 is ANQGSEA. V was shortened by 7 bases and J by 0 bases, with 18 bases between the two germline ends. The CDR3 totals 15 residues.

The gene calls are TRBV6-1 and TRBJ1-4; D not certain. Trimming removed 4 bases at V and 5 bases at J, with 11 bases between. This CDR3 has 14 amino acids. Germline V lookup: CDR1 MNHNS, CDR2 SASEGT. The CDR3 DNA reads as TGTGCCAGCAGTGGTGGCAGAGGAAATGAAAAACTGTTTTTT. Translated, it gives CASSGGRGNEKLFF.

This chain uses TRBV7-9 with TRBJ2-2, with D perhaps matching TRBD1 (6 bases). Germline V gene lookup returns CDR1 SEHNR and CDR2 FQNEAQ (reference sequence). This CDR3 is 18 amino acids long. V lost 5 bases and J 3 bases, leaving 22 bases between the germline ends. The CDR3 nucleotides are TGTGCCAGCAGCCATAGTTTACGTCTGGCAGGGGACACCGGGGAGCTGTTTTTT. The encoded protein is CASSHSLRLAGDTGELFF.

The chain uses TRBV5-1 and TRBJ2-4; D is unresolved. V gave up 1 base and J gave up 8 bases, with 4 bases separating them. The CDR3 runs 11 residues. Germline CDR1 SGHRS, CDR2 YFSETQ. For the CDR3, the DNA is TGCGCCAGCAGCTTGATGGACATTCAGTACTTC. It translates to CASSLMDIQYF.

This chain connects TRBV5-6 to TRBJ2-3; the D gene is possibly TRBD2 (6 bases). The germline V gene encodes CDR1 SGHDT and CDR2 YYEEEE. The CDR3 loop spans 14 amino acids. V gave up 0 bases and J gave up 5 bases, with 10 bases separating them. CDR3 DNA sequence: TGTGCCAGCAGCTTGGACCGGGGGAGAGATACGCAGTATTTT. Its translation is CASSLDRGRDTQYF.

The chain joins TRBV28 to TRBJ2-2, with D possibly called TRBD1 or TRBD2 (5 bases each). The CDR3 sequence is 15 residues long. The ends were cut back, 5 bases at V and 1 base at J, with 11 bases in the middle. The germline V gene has CDR1 MDHEN and CDR2 SYDVKM. The CDR3: CASSVRGLNTGELFF. DNA of the CDR3: TGTGCCAGCAGTGTGAGGGGCCTGAACACCGGGGAGCTGTTTTTT.

The chain combines TRBV28 with TRBJ1-3; D not certain. The CDR3 has 16 residues. V lost 3 bases and J lost 2, with 14 bases in between. Per the germline V gene, CDR1 is MDHEN and CDR2 is SYDVKM. Written as DNA, the CDR3 is TGTGCCAGCAGTTTGGTTGGAACCATACCTGGAAACACCATATATTTT. Translated, it gives CASSLVGTIPGNTIYF.

With respect to this clone: Other DNA sequences in the same sample also yield this CDR3. The rearrangement links TRBV10-3 to TRBJ2-7, with TRBD1 identical over 9 bases. CDR1 is ENHRY and CDR2 is SYGVKD in the germline V gene. V gave up 4 bases and J gave up 1 base; unmatched junction bases: 2. The CDR3 spans 14 residues. CDR3 in DNA: TGTGCCATCAGTGGGGGACAGGGTTCCTACGAGCAGTACTTC. Translated, it gives CAISGGQGSYEQYF.

With regard to this clone: Different DNA sequences within this sample yield the same CDR3. This chain uses TRBV30 with TRBJ2-7; a possible D gene is TRBD1 (5 bases). The germline CDR1 and CDR2 sequences are GTSNPN and SVGIG (reference sequence). V was cut by 2 bases and J by 5 bases, with 7 bases left in between. The CDR3 contains 11 residues. The CDR3 spells CAWSRGHEQYF. The CDR3 bases are TGTGCCTGGAGTAGGGGCCACGAGCAGTACTTC.

Concerning this clone: One end of the junction is discordant with germline, which a read error may explain. The CDR3 bases are TGTGCCAGCTCAACACCGGGGACCTCCTACGAGCAGTACTTC. Translation gives CASSTPGTSYEQYF. The chain employs TRBV18 and TRBJ2-7; D is tentatively TRBD1 or TRBD2 (5 bases each). CDR1 KGHSH and CDR2 LQKENI come from the germline V gene. The CDR3 loop spans 14 amino acids.

The chain recombines TRBV5-4 with TRBJ2-2, with D perhaps assigned TRBD1 or TRBD2 (6 bases each). V was pared by 2 bases and J by 7 bases, with 12 bases between. CDR1 and CDR2 (germline): SGHNT, YYREEE (reference sequence). The CDR3 has 14 residues. The DNA of the CDR3 is TGTGCCAGCAGCTTCGACAGGCGGGGCGGGGAGCTGTTTTTT. Amino acid sequence: CASSFDRRGGELFF.

A remark on this clone: The same CDR3 arises from other DNA sequences in this sample as well. The chain carries TRBV10-3 and TRBJ1-2, with 7 bases lining up with TRBD1. The CDR3 has 13 amino acids. The V gene's germline CDR1 is ENHRY and CDR2 SYGVKD. V shed 6 bases, J shed 1 base, and the junction held 2 bases outside the gene matches. The chain's CDR3 is CAISRDSNYGYTF. The CDR3 nucleotides are TGTGCCATCAGCCGGGACAGTAACTATGGCTACACCTTC.